This TCR beta chain was retrieved from a study of blood T cell repertoires in COVID-19. The CDR3 spans 20 residues. Germline loops: CDR1 MNHEY, CDR2 SMNVEV (reference sequence). V lost 0 bases to trimming and J lost 1 base; unmatched junction nucleotides: 14. Seattle's enrolled individuals joined amid active infection and were then monitored longitudinally. Authors' analysis steps: Amplification of reference gene primers was used by the study to estimate nucleated cell counts. Generated by immunoSEQ multiplex PCR, the TCRdb table keeps only in-frame clones and is missing some. The DNA gave D and trimming, while V, J and clone size come from that table. Of around 61,000 clones listed, 85% to 90% are singletons.

This TCR derives from a woman in her sixties with COVID-19, enrolled during active disease. What was sequenced was peripheral blood. This chain connects TRBV27 to TRBJ2-1; TRBD2 matches at 8 bases. The CDR3 here is CASSLSWGPLREVSYNEQFF. The CDR3 bases are TGTGCCAGCAGTTTATCGTGGGGTCCTCTGCGGGAGGTATCCTACAATGAGCAGTTCTTC.